This T cell receptor beta chain was captured by sequencing in a study of shared clonotypes between healthy human individuals. Study background: Two women and a few men aged 18 to 49 served as donors.

For this clone: The target antigen is unknown.

Each cell subset's genomic DNA was divided evenly among several immunoSEQ plates. The protocol was immunoSEQ multiplex PCR, while the TCRdb copy is restricted to in-frame clones and leaves out a portion. This sample has 450,000 to 650,000 clones, with around three quarters found just once. Study-level results: Few donors restricted represented genetic and exposure-history diversity.

The specimen sequenced was PBMCs. The TCR sequence derives from a woman in her thirties or forties in good health. Some clones in this sample may be carry-over from other donors' samples.

CDR3 residues: CASSEISSTEAFF. In DNA, the CDR3 is TGTGCCAGCAGTGAAATCAGTAGCACTGAAGCTTTCTTT. The chain combines TRBV6-1 with TRBJ1-1; D is unresolved. This CDR3 is 13 amino acids long. In germline, CDR1 is MNHNS, CDR2 SASEGT. V was pared by 2 bases and J by 4 bases, with 8 bases between.